Listed below are T cell receptor beta chains from one sample, sequenced in a study of T cell responses to AZD1222 COVID-19 vaccine. Clones were read by immunoSEQ multiplex PCR, and TCRdb kept only the in-frame ones, dropping some. The top ten hold about 1.8% of the sample, which has roughly 180,000 clones, about 89% seen once. The sample in question was peripheral blood, obtained 28 days after the second AZD1222 dose. The receptors come from an adult who received the AZD1222 COVID-19 vaccine. Each CDR3 is given with its conserved first and last residue. D genes are given only for firm matches. Expanded clones get a size class; other rows say once, few or many, or leave the size out.

clone_size: .
d_call: .
j_call: TRBJ1-6
v_call: TRBV5-4
cdr3_nt: TGTGCCAGCAGGTTTCCGGGCCCTGTCTTT
cdr3_aa: CASRFPGPVF

clone_size: .
d_call: .
j_call: TRBJ2-5
v_call: TRBV10-1
cdr3_nt: TGCGCCAGCAGTGAGGGCCGGTGGGAGACCCAGTACTTC
cdr3_aa: CASSEGRWETQYF

clone_size: .
d_call: .
j_call: TRBJ2-3
v_call: TRBV11-3
cdr3_nt: TGTGCCAGCAGCTTAGGAGTTAGGGGACCAAAGTTCGCGGGGACAGATACGCAGTATTTT
cdr3_aa: CASSLGVRGPKFAGTDTQYF

clone_size: .
d_call: TRBD2
j_call: TRBJ2-1
v_call: TRBV2
cdr3_nt: TGTGCCAGCAGTGGGACTAGCGGACTTTACAATGAGCAGTTCTTC
cdr3_aa: CASSGTSGLYNEQFF

clone_size: .
d_call: TRBD1
j_call: TRBJ2-3
v_call: TRBV19
cdr3_nt: TGTGCCAGTAGTGACAGGGCTGGGTTCGGTACGCAGTATTTT
cdr3_aa: CASSDRAGFGTQYF

clone_size: few
d_call: .
j_call: TRBJ2-7
v_call: TRBV6-5
cdr3_nt: TGTGCCAGCAGTCTCAAGGTTATTTACGAGCAGTACTTC
cdr3_aa: CASSLKVIYEQYF

clone_size: .
d_call: .
j_call: TRBJ1-5
v_call: TRBV6-5
cdr3_nt: TGTGCCAGCAATAAAGACACTAGCAATCAGCCCCAGCATTTT
cdr3_aa: CASNKDTSNQPQHF

clone_size: .
d_call: .
j_call: TRBJ2-2
v_call: TRBV5-5
cdr3_nt: TGTGCCAGCAGCTTTGGACAGAACACCGGGGAGCTGTTTTTT
cdr3_aa: CASSFGQNTGELFF

clone_size: .
d_call: TRBD2
j_call: TRBJ2-1
v_call: TRBV5-4
cdr3_nt: TGTGCCAGCAGCTTGGAACCGGGACTAGCGGGCGCGCAGTTCTTC
cdr3_aa: CASSLEPGLAGAQFF

clone_size: .
d_call: TRBD2
j_call: TRBJ2-5
v_call: TRBV27
cdr3_nt: TGTGCCAGCAGGACGGGACTAGCGGGTGGAGGGACCCAGTACTTC
cdr3_aa: CASRTGLAGGGTQYF

clone_size: .
d_call: TRBD2
j_call: TRBJ2-3
v_call: TRBV6-1
cdr3_nt: TGTGCCAGCAGTGAATTCGTGGGAGGGACTAGCGGACCCCGGGGGACGCAGTATTTT
cdr3_aa: CASSEFVGGTSGPRGTQYF

clone_size: once
d_call: .
j_call: TRBJ1-1
v_call: TRBV7-9
cdr3_nt: TGTGCCAGCAGCCTCCCGGACAGACAGAACACTGAAGCTTTCTTT
cdr3_aa: CASSLPDRQNTEAFF

clone_size: .
d_call: .
j_call: TRBJ2-3
v_call: TRBV5-1
cdr3_nt: TGCGCCAGCAGCTTGGGGGGGCCGTCCACAGATACGCAGTATTTT
cdr3_aa: CASSLGGPSTDTQYF

clone_size: .
d_call: TRBD1
j_call: TRBJ1-2
v_call: TRBV7-9
cdr3_nt: TGTGTCAGCAGCACAAGGACAGGGGGCTACACCTTC
cdr3_aa: CVSSTRTGGYTF

clone_size: .
d_call: .
j_call: TRBJ2-1
v_call: TRBV13
cdr3_nt: TGTGCCAGCAGCTTAGTTCTAGCGGCCCGAGGGGGCTCCTACAATGAGCAGTTCTTC
cdr3_aa: CASSLVLAARGGSYNEQFF

clone_size: .
d_call: .
j_call: TRBJ1-4
v_call: TRBV25-1
cdr3_nt: TGTGCCAGCAGTGAATGGAGGGGTAATGAAAAACTGTTTTTT
cdr3_aa: CASSEWRGNEKLFF

clone_size: .
d_call: TRBD2
j_call: TRBJ2-1
v_call: TRBV7-8
cdr3_nt: TGTGCCAGCAACCCGAATGGGGCGGGAGGTCCGTACAATGAGCAGTTCTTC
cdr3_aa: CASNPNGAGGPYNEQFF

clone_size: .
d_call: .
j_call: TRBJ1-1
v_call: TRBV27
cdr3_nt: TGTGCCAGCAGTTCACAGGGTCTAATGAACACTGAAGCTTTCTTT
cdr3_aa: CASSSQGLMNTEAFF